This T cell receptor beta chain was documented in a study of cytomegalovirus exposure and HLA in healthy donors. Study findings and constraints: Upon later analysis, HLA-associated TCR beta chains proved more clonally expanded than other, equally common chains. Donor immune exposure was known only as CMV serostatus.

This clone occurred once. The antigen is unknown. V shed 3 bases, J shed 7 bases, and the junction held 3 bases outside the gene matches. This CDR3 is built from 13 residues. CDR1 and CDR2 (germline): SEHNR, FQNEAQ (reference sequence). The PCR was carried out with 60 Vbeta primers and 13 Jbeta primers. Libraries were prepared by immunoSEQ multiplex PCR; TCRdb keeps only in-frame clonotypes and omits some of them. This table holds about 270,000 clones, about nine tenths found once. The source of this sequence is a man between 35 and 55 years old in good health and CMV-seropositive. Source material: PBMCs. The chain links TRBV7-9 to TRBJ2-1, with TRBD2 matching over 7 bases. CDR3 in amino acids: CASSLTSRNEQFF. CDR3 DNA sequence: TGTGCCAGCAGCTTGACTAGCCGGAATGAGCAGTTCTTC.